The 2 T cell receptor beta chains below were found in one sample sequenced in a study of T cells in Graves' hyperthyroidism and ophthalmopathy. Regions amplified from RNA transcripts were the TCR beta CDR3 regions. The TCR CDR3 first-round RT-PCR relied on the HTBI primer set. TCRdb re-called the multiplex PCR reads with MiXCR, one entry per CDR3 protein. Found here are 800,000 or so distinct CDR3 sequences, 38% of them singletons; the top ten hold about 8.9%. Specimen: blood. Source of these receptors: a young man with Graves' hyperthyroidism.

This sequence joins TRBV12-3 or TRBV12-4 and TRBJ2-5, with D possibly TRBD1 on 5 matching bases. Trimming took off 3 bases at V and 1 base at J, with 15 bases between the two ends. This CDR3 is built from 16 residues. The CDR3 coding sequence is TGTGCCAGCAGTTTTAACATCCCGCAGGGCCAAGAGACCCAGTACTTC. It yields the protein CASSFNIPQGQETQYF.

This clonotype was seen repeatedly, ten times or more. The CDR3 DNA is TGCAGTGCTTCTCCTTTGATGAACACTGAAGCTTTCTTT. It is translated as CSASPLMNTEAFF. The chain recombines TRBV20-1 with TRBJ1-1, with D hard to call. Germline values: CDR1 DFQATT, CDR2 SNEGSKA (reference sequence). This CDR3 has 13 amino acids. V was clipped by 5 bases and J by 0 bases, with 10 bases between them.